This T cell receptor beta chain was identified in a study of identical twins (dated by TCRdb to 2016 to 2017). About the full investigation: To test whether fetal clonotypes persist, this study deep-sequenced TCR alpha and beta repertoires from monozygotic twins, from unrelated adults of various ages, and from cord blood. Replicate twin experiments were performed at different times using different library preparation protocols to rule out contamination.

Turning to this clonotype: The target of this receptor is not known. Without the conserved terminal phenylalanine or tryptophan, this CDR3 likely stems from a read error.

Library preparation employed 5' RACE. Sequencing relied on an Illumina HiSeq 2000. Template switching introduced a universal primer binding site; the final cDNA contained a unique molecular identifier, enabling accurate counting of TCR cDNA molecules. Specific primers in the conserved constant-segment region were used to synthesize first-strand cDNA for the TCR alpha and beta chains. To control for contamination, every cDNA library was double barcoded, receiving both a SMART-Mk sample barcode and Illumina barcodes. TruSeq adapter sequences along with Illumina sample barcodes were introduced in two successive PCR steps. Sequencing of the TCR alpha and beta cDNA libraries was done on the Illumina HiSeq platform using custom primers. The paper's data handling went like this. Unique molecular identifiers were extracted from raw reads with MiGEC, and CDR3 positions were determined with MiXCR. For each individual, recombination models were inferred using an EM algorithm with the repgenHMM and IGoR tools. The analysis of shared clonotypes was done with the tcR package in R, with sharing normalized by the product of cloneset sizes. To study raw recombination without the effects of thymic and clonal selection, out-of-frame nonproductive sequences were analyzed. TCRdb's own reprocessing of the public reads used fastp at Q25 and MiXCR and kept productive beta chains. Duplicate CDR3 protein sequences are folded into a single record with the most common DNA and genes. The V and J calls and clone size are TCRdb's, not the authors'. Counted in this sample were approximately 1.8 million distinct CDR3 sequences; less than 35% of them appeared once. The top ten hold less than 0.35% of the sample.

Only healthy Caucasian donors were included. Points the paper makes about the study in general: Zero-insertion analyses could be partly confounded by invariant T cells such as MAIT and iNKT, although diverse VJ usage argued against such confounding for most clonotypes. Fewer insertions were carried by abundant cord blood beta clonotypes, a similar but weaker trend appeared in young adult naive repertoires, and no such trend appeared in memory repertoires. In monozygotic twins, recombination models systematically underestimated out-of-frame TCR alpha sharing, but the models matched the sharing seen between unrelated individuals. Because the same donors could not be followed over many years, the conclusions depended on cross-sectional statistical analysis. The excess sharing between twins in beta out-of-frame sequences was weaker because fewer shared sequences reduced the signal-to-noise ratio. Out-of-frame TCR alpha sequences shared between twins showed an excess of low generation-probability sequences compared with coincidental sharing between unrelated individuals.

Sequencing was performed on cord blood. The source is a newborn girl in good health.

The CDR3: CSAKQNYGYTV. The DNA sequence reads TGCAGTGCTAAACAAAACTATGGCTACACCGTC. Rearrangement joined TRBV20-1 to TRBJ1-2; too little of a D gene remains to name it. The length of the CDR3 is 11 amino acids, counting both ends. Just CDR3 DNA is preserved here, 33 bases in frame from base 1. Reading the germline V gene (reference sequence) gives CDR1 DFQATT and CDR2 SNEGSKA. Trimming takes 4 bases from V and 2 bases from J, and the germline ends sit 5 bases apart.